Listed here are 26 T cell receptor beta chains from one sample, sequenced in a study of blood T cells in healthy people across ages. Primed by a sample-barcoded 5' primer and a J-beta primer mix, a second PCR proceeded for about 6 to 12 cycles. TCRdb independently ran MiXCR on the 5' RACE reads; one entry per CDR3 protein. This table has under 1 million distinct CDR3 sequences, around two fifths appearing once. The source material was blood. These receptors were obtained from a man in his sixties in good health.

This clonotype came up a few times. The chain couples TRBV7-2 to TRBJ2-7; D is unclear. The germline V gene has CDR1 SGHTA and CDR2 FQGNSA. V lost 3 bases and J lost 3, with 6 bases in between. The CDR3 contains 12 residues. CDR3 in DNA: TGTGCCAGCAGCTTCATTTACTACGAGCAGTACTTC. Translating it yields CASSFIYYEQYF.

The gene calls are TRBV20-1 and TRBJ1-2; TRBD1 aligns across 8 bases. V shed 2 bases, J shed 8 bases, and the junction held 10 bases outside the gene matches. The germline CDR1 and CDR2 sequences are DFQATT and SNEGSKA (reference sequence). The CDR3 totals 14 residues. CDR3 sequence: CSARQGAKSGGYTF. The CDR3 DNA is TGCAGTGCTAGACAGGGGGCGAAATCGGGCGGCTACACCTTC.

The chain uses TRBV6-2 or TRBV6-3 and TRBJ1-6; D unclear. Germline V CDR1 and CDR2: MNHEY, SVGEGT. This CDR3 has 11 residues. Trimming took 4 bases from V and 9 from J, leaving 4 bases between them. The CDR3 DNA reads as TGTGCCAGCAGTTCGTCTTCACCCCTCCACTTT. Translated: CASSSSSPLHF.

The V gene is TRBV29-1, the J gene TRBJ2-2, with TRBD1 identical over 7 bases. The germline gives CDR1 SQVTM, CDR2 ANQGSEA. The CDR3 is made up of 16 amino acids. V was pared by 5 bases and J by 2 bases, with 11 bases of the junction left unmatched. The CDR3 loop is CSVWSPGQINTGELFF. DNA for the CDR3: TGCAGCGTTTGGTCCCCGGGACAGATAAACACCGGGGAGCTGTTTTTT.

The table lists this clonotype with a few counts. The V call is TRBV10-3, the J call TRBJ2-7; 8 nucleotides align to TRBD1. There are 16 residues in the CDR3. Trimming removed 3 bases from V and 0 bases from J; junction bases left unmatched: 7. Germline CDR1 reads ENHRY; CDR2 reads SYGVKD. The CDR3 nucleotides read TGTGCCATCAGTGACACGGGACAGGCCTACTCCTACGAGCAGTACTTC. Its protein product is CAISDTGQAYSYEQYF.

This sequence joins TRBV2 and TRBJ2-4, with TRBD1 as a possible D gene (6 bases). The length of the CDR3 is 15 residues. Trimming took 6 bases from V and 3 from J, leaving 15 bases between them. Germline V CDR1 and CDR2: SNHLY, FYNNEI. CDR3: CASRPTGSVKNIQYF. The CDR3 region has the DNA TGTGCCAGCAGACCTACAGGGTCCGTCAAAAACATTCAGTACTTC.

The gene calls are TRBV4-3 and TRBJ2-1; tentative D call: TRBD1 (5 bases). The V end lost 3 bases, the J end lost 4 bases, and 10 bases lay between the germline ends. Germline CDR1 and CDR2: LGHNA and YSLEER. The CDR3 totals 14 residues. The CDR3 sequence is CASSHGADYNEQFF. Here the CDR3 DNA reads TGCGCCAGCAGCCATGGGGCAGATTACAATGAGCAGTTCTTC.

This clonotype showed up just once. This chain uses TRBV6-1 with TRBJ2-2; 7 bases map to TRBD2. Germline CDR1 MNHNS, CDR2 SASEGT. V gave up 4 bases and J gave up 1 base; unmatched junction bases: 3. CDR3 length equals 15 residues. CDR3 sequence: CASSAGGQNTGELFF. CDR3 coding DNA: TGTGCCAGCAGTGCGGGGGGTCAGAACACCGGGGAGCTGTTTTTT.

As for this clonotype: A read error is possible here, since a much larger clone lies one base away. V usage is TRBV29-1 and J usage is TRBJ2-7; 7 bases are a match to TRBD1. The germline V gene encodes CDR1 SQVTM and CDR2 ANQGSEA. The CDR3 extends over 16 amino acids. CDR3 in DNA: TGCAGCGTGGGTTCCCTTCCGGGACAGAGCTCCTACGAGCTGTACTTC. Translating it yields CSVGSLPGQSSYELYF.

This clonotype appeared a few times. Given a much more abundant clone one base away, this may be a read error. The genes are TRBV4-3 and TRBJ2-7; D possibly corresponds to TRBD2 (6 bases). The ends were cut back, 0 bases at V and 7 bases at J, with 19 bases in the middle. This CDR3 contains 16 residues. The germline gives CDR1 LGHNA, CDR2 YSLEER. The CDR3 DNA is TGCGCCAGCAGCCAAGAGGGGGGAAGCGGGCACAATGAGCAGTACTTC. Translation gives CASSQEGGSGHNEQYF.

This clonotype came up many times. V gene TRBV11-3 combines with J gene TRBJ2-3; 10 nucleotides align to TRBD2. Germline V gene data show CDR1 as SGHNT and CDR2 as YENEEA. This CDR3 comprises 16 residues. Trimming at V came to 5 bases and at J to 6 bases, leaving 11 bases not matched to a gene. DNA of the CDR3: TGTGCCAGCAGCCCAGGACTAGCGGAGGGAAGGGATACGCAGTATTTT. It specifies CASSPGLAEGRDTQYF. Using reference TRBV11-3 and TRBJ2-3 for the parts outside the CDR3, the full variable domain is EAGVVQSPRYKIIEKKQPVAFWCNPISGHNTLYWYLQNLGQGPELLIRYENEEAVDDSQLPKDRFSAERLKGVDSTLKIQPAELGDSAVYLCASSPGLAEGRDTQYFGPGTRLTVL.

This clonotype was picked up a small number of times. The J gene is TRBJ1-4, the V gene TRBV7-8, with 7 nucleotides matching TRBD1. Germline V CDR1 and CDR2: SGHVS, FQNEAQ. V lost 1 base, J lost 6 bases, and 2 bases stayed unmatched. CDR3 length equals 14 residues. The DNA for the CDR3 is TGTGCCAGCAGCTTAGTACAGGGGTATGAAAAACTGTTTTTT. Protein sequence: CASSLVQGYEKLFF. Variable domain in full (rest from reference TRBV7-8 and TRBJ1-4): GAGVSQSPRYKVAKRGQDVALRCDPISGHVSLFWYQQALGQGPEFLTYFQNEAQLDKSGLPSDRFFAERPEGSVSTLKIQRTQQEDSAVYLCASSLVQGYEKLFFGSGTQLSVL.

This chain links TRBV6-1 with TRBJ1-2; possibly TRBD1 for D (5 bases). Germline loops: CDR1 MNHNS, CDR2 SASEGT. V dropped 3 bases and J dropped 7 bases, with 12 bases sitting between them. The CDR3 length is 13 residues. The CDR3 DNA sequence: TGTGCCAGCAGTGAGGAGGGGAGTCTTGGCTACACCTTC. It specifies CASSEEGSLGYTF.

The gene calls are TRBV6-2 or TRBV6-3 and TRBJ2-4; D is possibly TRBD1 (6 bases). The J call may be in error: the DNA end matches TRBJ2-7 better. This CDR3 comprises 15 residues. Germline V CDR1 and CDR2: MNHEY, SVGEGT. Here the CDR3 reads CASSYHRTAAYEQYF. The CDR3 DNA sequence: TGTGCCAGCAGTTACCATCGGACAGCAGCCTACGAGCAGTACTTC.

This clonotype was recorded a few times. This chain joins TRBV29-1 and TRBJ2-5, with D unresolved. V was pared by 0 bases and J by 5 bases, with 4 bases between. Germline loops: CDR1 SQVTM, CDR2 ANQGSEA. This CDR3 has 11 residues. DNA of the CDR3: TGCAGCGTTGAAGACCGGGAGACCCAGTACTTC. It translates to CSVEDRETQYF.

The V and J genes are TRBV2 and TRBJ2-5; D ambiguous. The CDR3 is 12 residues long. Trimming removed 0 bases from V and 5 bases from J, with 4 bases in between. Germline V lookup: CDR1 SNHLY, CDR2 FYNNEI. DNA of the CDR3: TGTGCCAGCAGTGAAGCGTGGGAGACCCAGTACTTC. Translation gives CASSEAWETQYF. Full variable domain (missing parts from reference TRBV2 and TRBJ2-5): EPEVTQTPSHQVTQMGQEVILRCVPISNHLYFYWYRQILGQKVEFLVSFYNNEISEKSEIFDDQFSVERPDGSNFTLKIRSTKLEDSAMYFCASSEAWETQYFGPGTRLLVL.

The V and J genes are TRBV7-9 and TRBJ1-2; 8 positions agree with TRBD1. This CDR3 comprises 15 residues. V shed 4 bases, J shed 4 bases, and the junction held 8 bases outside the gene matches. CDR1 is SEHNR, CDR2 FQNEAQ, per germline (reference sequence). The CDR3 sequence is CASSSRQGSRYGYTF. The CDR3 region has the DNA TGTGCCAGCAGCTCCCGACAGGGGTCCCGCTATGGCTACACCTTC.

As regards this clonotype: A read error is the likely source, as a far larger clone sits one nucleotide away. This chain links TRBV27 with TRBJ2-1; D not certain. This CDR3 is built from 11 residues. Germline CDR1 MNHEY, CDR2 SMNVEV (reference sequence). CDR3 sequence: CASSFGNERFF. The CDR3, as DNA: TGTGCCAGCAGTTTTGGTAATGAGCGGTTCTTC.

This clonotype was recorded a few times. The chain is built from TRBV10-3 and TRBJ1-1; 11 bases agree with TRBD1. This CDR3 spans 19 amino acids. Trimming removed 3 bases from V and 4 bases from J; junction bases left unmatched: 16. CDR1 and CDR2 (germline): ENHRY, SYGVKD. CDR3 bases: TGTGCCATCAGTGAAGGGACAGGGGGGATCGGGATCGGGGGCACTGAAGCTTTCTTT. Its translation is CAISEGTGGIGIGGTEAFF.

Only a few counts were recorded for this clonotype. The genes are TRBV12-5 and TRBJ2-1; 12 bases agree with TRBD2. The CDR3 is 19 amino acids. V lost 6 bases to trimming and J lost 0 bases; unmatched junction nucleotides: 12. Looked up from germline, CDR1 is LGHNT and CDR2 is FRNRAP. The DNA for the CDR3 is TGTGCTAGTGGCCCAACCGCCGCGACTAGCGGGAGCTCCTACAATGAGCAGTTCTTC. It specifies CASGPTAATSGSSYNEQFF.

In nucleotides, the CDR3 is TGCGCCAGCAGCCGAAGTGGGCAGGGGCGTTCACCCCTCCACTTT. It specifies CASSRSGQGRSPLHF. V and J are TRBV4-3 and TRBJ1-6, with a tentative D call TRBD1 (6 bases). In germline, CDR1 is LGHNA, CDR2 YSLEER. V was clipped by 4 bases and J by 9 bases, with 16 bases between them. CDR3 length: 15 amino acids.

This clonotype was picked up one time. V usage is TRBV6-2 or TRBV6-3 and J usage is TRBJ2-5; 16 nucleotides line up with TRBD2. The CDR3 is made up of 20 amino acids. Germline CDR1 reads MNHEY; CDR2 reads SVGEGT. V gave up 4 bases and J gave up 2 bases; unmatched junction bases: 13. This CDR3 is CASSSNMGLAGGPRQETQYF. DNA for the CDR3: TGTGCCAGCAGTTCTAATATGGGACTAGCGGGGGGGCCGAGGCAAGAGACCCAGTACTTC.

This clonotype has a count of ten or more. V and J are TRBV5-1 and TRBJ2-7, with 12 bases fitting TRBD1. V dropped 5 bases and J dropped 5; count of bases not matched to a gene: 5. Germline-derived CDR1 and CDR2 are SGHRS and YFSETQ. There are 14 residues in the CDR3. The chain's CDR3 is CASSSGTGGHEQYF. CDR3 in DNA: TGCGCCAGCAGTTCCGGGACAGGGGGCCACGAGCAGTACTTC.

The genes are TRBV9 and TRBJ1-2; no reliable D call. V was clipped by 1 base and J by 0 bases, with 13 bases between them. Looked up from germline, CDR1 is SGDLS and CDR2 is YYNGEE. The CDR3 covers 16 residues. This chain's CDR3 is CASSVTGRSTNYGYTF. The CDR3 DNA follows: TGTGCCAGCAGCGTAACCGGACGGTCGACTAACTATGGCTACACCTTC.

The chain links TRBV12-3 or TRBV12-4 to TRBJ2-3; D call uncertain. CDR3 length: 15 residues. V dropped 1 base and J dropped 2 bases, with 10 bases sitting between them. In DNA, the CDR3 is TGTGCCAGCAGTTTAGGCCTAACGCTCACAGATACGCAGTATTTT. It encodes CASSLGLTLTDTQYF.

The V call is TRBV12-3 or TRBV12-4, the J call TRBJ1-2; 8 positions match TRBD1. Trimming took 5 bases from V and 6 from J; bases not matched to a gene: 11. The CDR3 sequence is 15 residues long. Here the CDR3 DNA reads TGTGCCAGCAGTCCGGGTCAGGGGGCGCGTCATGGCTACACCTTC. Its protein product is CASSPGQGARHGYTF.